Below are 17 T cell receptor beta chains sequenced from a single sample in a study of blood T cell repertoires in COVID-19. Sequenced by immunoSEQ multiplex PCR; TCRdb stores in-frame clones only, minus some. The data contain 200,000 to 300,000 clones, around 87% of them singletons. The sequenced sample consisted of peripheral blood. The receptors were sampled from a woman in her 70s with active or convalescent COVID-19.

This clone occurred once. The chain is built from TRBV29-1 and TRBJ2-3; D gene uncertain. Trimming took off 6 bases at V and 2 bases at J, with 9 bases between the two ends. Germline lookup yields CDR1 SQVTM and CDR2 ANQGSEA. The CDR3 spans 12 residues. The CDR3 region is CSVVRFTDTQYF. CDR3 DNA: TGCAGCGTCGTGAGGTTCACAGATACGCAGTATTTT.

The chain is built from TRBV19 and TRBJ1-6, with D uncertain. Germline V CDR1 and CDR2: LNHDA, SQIVND (reference sequence). This CDR3 is 13 amino acids long. The germline V and J ends were trimmed by 5 bases and 7 bases, with 9 bases remaining between them. This CDR3 reads CASSPQKNSPLHF. The CDR3 region has the DNA TGTGCCAGTAGTCCGCAGAAAAATTCACCCCTCCACTTT.

This clone was recorded only once. CDR3 residues: CASSQDDGEPSPLHF. CDR3 in DNA: TGCGCCAGCAGCCAAGATGACGGGGAACCTTCACCCCTCCACTTT. This rearrangement joins TRBV4-3 to TRBJ1-6; D is unresolved. There are 15 residues in the CDR3. Trimming removed 0 bases at V and 9 bases at J, with 12 bases between. The germline CDR1 and CDR2 sequences are LGHNA and YSLEER.

V gene TRBV6-4 combines with J gene TRBJ2-3; weak D call: TRBD2 (5 bases). This CDR3 region has 13 residues. V dropped 6 bases and J dropped 6 bases, with 13 bases sitting between them. Germline values: CDR1 MRHNA, CDR2 SNTAGT. CDR3 sequence (DNA): TGTGCCAGCAGAAACTCTCCGGGGGATACGCAGTATTTT. It specifies CASRNSPGDTQYF.

The V call is TRBV19, the J call TRBJ1-2; the D gene is possibly TRBD1 (6 bases). The CDR3 has 13 amino acids. The germline gives CDR1 LNHDA, CDR2 SQIVND (reference sequence). Trimming pared 5 bases from V and 2 bases from J, leaving 9 bases between. In nucleotides, the CDR3 is TGTGCCAGTAGTCAAGGGACAAACTATGGCTACACCTTC. Encoded protein: CASSQGTNYGYTF.

The chain has TRBV19 and TRBJ2-6; D call uncertain. This CDR3 contains 16 residues. Germline V lookup: CDR1 LNHDA, CDR2 SQIVND (reference sequence). V lost 10 bases, J lost 0 bases, and 16 bases lay in between. CDR3 region: CATKTPQSSGANVLTF. As DNA, the CDR3 is TGTGCCACCAAGACCCCACAGAGCTCTGGGGCCAACGTCCTGACTTTC.

On this clone: Compared with germline, one end of the junction differs, possibly owing to a read error. The chain joins TRBV2 to TRBJ2-6; 9 nucleotides align to TRBD1. The CDR3 has 15 amino acids. Germline V gives CDR1 SNHLY, CDR2 FYNNEI. The CDR3 protein is CASSWTGAGANVLTF. In DNA form, the CDR3 reads TGTGCCAGCTCTTGGACAGGGGCTGGAGCCAACGTCCTGACTTTC.

V usage is TRBV5-1 and J usage is TRBJ2-2; tentatively, D is TRBD1 (7 bases). The CDR3 is 15 amino acids. Germline loops: CDR1 SGHRS, CDR2 YFSETQ. The ends were cut back, 4 bases at V and 4 bases at J, with 14 bases in the middle. The CDR3 spells CASSPRQGLTGELFF. CDR3 sequence (DNA): TGCGCCAGCAGCCCCCGACAGGGACTCACCGGGGAGCTGTTTTTT.

V is TRBV28 and J is TRBJ2-7, with D maybe TRBD2 (6 bases). The CDR3 covers 12 residues. Looked up from germline, CDR1 is MDHEN and CDR2 is SYDVKM. Trimming pared 7 bases from V and 1 base from J, leaving 8 bases between. CDR3 DNA sequence: TGTGCCAGCAATGCGGGATCCTACGAGCAGTACTTC. Its translation: CASNAGSYEQYF.

CDR3 DNA sequence: TGTGCCAGCAGCTTCGCACATCCTCAAGAGACCCAGTACTTC. This sequence encodes CASSFAHPQETQYF. This chain links TRBV7-9 with TRBJ2-5; D remains ambiguous. Germline CDR1 is SEHNR and CDR2 is FQNEAQ (reference sequence). This CDR3 has 14 amino acids. The V end was cut by 3 bases, the J end by 2 bases, with 10 bases between. Full variable domain (missing parts from reference TRBV7-9 and TRBJ2-5): DTGVSQNPRHKITKRGQNVTFRCDPISEHNRLYWYRQTLGQGPEFLTYFQNEAQLEKSRLLSDRFSAERPKGSFSTLEIQRTEQGDSAMYLCASSFAHPQETQYFGPGTRLLVL.

The rearrangement joins TRBV5-4 to TRBJ2-7; 9 nucleotides line up with TRBD2. CDR3 length: 16 residues. J lost 4 bases, V lost 6 bases, and 14 bases had no gene match. Germline V gives CDR1 SGHNT, CDR2 YYREEE (reference sequence). The CDR3 region is CASTEKASSGGYEQYF. DNA for the CDR3: TGTGCCAGCACCGAGAAGGCTTCGAGCGGGGGGTACGAGCAGTACTTC.

This chain connects TRBV19 to TRBJ1-2, with TRBD1 as a possible D gene (6 bases). In germline, CDR1 is LNHDA, CDR2 SQIVND (reference sequence). There are 17 residues in the CDR3. V shed 6 bases and J shed 2 bases, with 22 bases lying between them. CDR3 residues: CASRWDKQGAYNYGYTF. The CDR3 DNA is TGTGCCAGTAGGTGGGACAAACAGGGAGCCTACAACTATGGCTACACCTTC. The variable domain in full, completed from reference TRBV19 and TRBJ1-2, reads DGGITQSPKYLFRKEGQNVTLSCEQNLNHDAMYWYRQDPGQGLRLIYYSQIVNDFQKGDIAEGYSVSREKKESFPLTVTSAQKNPTAFYLCASRWDKQGAYNYGYTFGSGTRLTVV.

The CDR3 region is CASSYSRGTQYF. Here the CDR3 DNA reads TGTGCCAGCAGTTACTCGAGAGGGACCCAGTACTTC. J is TRBJ2-5 and V is TRBV6-5; D unclear. V was shortened by 0 bases and J by 7 bases, with 6 bases between the two germline ends. Germline loops: CDR1 MNHEY, CDR2 SVGAGI. CDR3 length equals 12 residues.

CDR3 DNA: TGTGCCAGTAGAACCCATACTAATAGACGGCTAGACGGCTACACCTTC. Encoded protein: CASRTHTNRRLDGYTF. The rearrangement joins TRBV19 to TRBJ1-2, with D unclear. Germline CDR1 reads LNHDA; CDR2 reads SQIVND (reference sequence). CDR3 length: 16 amino acids. V lost 6 bases and J 8 bases, leaving 25 bases between the germline ends.

The gene calls are TRBV12-3 or TRBV12-4 and TRBJ1-1, with D maybe TRBD1 (6 bases). Trimming stripped 6 bases from V and 5 bases from J, with 13 bases between. This CDR3 is built from 13 residues. The CDR3 DNA reads as TGTGCCAGCAGCTCCACTCAGGGGACTGAAGCTTTCTTT. Translation: CASSSTQGTEAFF.

The CDR3 is CASSLRRPYSGNTIYF. The CDR3 DNA is TGTGCCAGCAGTTTACGGAGGCCATACTCTGGAAACACCATATATTTT. The V and J genes are TRBV6-5 and TRBJ1-3, with unresolved D. Trimming removed 4 bases from V and 0 bases from J, with 13 bases in between. CDR1 and CDR2 (germline): MNHEY, SVGAGI. There are 16 residues in the CDR3.

Written as DNA, the CDR3 is TGTGCCAGCCCTGGGGGGAGCGGGGAGCTGTTTTTT. Translating gives CASPGGSGELFF. The chain uses TRBV19 and TRBJ2-2; TRBD2 is a possible D gene (6 bases). Germline V gene sequence: CDR1 LNHDA, CDR2 SQIVND (reference sequence). This CDR3 spans 12 amino acids. Between the trimmed V and J ends, which lost 9 bases and 7 bases, there was a span of 12 bases. Supplemented by reference TRBV19 and TRBJ2-2, the full variable domain reads DGGITQSPKYLFRKEGQNVTLSCEQNLNHDAMYWYRQDPGQGLRLIYYSQIVNDFQKGDIAEGYSVSREKKESFPLTVTSAQKNPTAFYLCASPGGSGELFFGEGSRLTVL.